What follows are 6 T cell receptor beta chains derived from one specimen sequenced in a study of HIV-infected children after antiretroviral therapy interruption. The TCR library was built from RNA with a 3' RACE protocol and unique molecular identifiers. Each CDR3 protein gets one entry after TCRdb re-called the 3' RACE reads with MiXCR. This table has nearly 15,000 distinct CDR3 sequences, around 3.5% appearing once. Specified treatment: PENTA 11 planned treatment interruption arm or continuous ART arm. The sequenced sample was CD45RO+ CD8+ T cells from PBMCs, pooled from several time points, obtained from a donor given antiretroviral therapy, either interrupted or continuous. Subset reported: memory CD8+ CD45RO+ CD45RA- T cells. The origin of the receptors is a pool of human donors with HIV.

This clonotype appeared many times. The chain is built from TRBV6-6 and TRBJ1-1; weak D call: TRBD1 (6 bases). V shed 10 bases and J shed 1 base, with 13 bases lying between them. This CDR3 is 13 amino acids long. The germline V gene has CDR1 MNHNY and CDR2 SVGAGI (reference sequence). In DNA form, the CDR3 reads TGTGCCACTCAGGAGGGACAGAACACTGAAGCTTTCTTT. It codes for CATQEGQNTEAFF.

The CDR3 is CASSSPGTGRSSGNTIYF. The CDR3 coding sequence is TGTGCCAGCAGCTCGCCCGGGACAGGTCGTTCCTCTGGAAACACCATATATTTT. The J gene is TRBJ1-3, the V gene TRBV7-6; TRBD1 agrees at 8 bases. The length of the CDR3 is 18 residues. Germline V gene lookup returns CDR1 SGHVS and CDR2 FNYEAQ. Trimming took 4 bases from V and 0 from J; bases not matched to a gene: 11.

This chain uses TRBV7-2 with TRBJ2-4, with TRBD2 as a possible D gene (5 bases). Germline values: CDR1 SGHTA, CDR2 FQGNSA. The CDR3 runs 13 residues. V lost 8 bases, J lost 0 bases, and 8 bases lay in between. CDR3 nucleotides: TGTGCCAGCGGACTCCTAGCCAAAAACATTCAGTACTTC. Its translation is CASGLLAKNIQYF. Full variable domain (outside the CDR3, taken from reference TRBV7-2 and TRBJ2-4): GAGVSQSPSNKVTEKGKDVELRCDPISGHTALYWYRQSLGQGLEFLIYFQGNSAPDKSGLPSDRFSAERTGGSVSTLTIQRTQQEDSAVYLCASGLLAKNIQYFGAGTRLSVL.

At least ten counts were recorded for this clonotype. The chain employs TRBV3-1 and TRBJ1-1; TRBD1 is a possible D gene (6 bases). Germline values: CDR1 LGHDT, CDR2 YNNKEL (reference sequence). V dropped 6 bases and J dropped 5 bases, with 25 bases sitting between them. The CDR3 runs to 17 residues. Here the CDR3 reads CASRQSLFRGVGTEAFF. CDR3 in DNA: TGTGCCAGCAGACAGAGCCTTTTCAGGGGAGTTGGTACTGAAGCTTTCTTT.

In its sample, this clonotype was seen many times. The J gene is TRBJ1-2, the V gene TRBV10-2, with D perhaps matching TRBD1 (5 bases). CDR3 length equals 16 residues. CDR1 is WSHSY, CDR2 SAAADI, per germline. V lost 0 bases and J 9 bases, leaving 20 bases between the germline ends. CDR3 sequence: CASSESGERELERYTF. The DNA for the CDR3 is TGCGCCAGCAGTGAGTCAGGGGAGAGGGAGCTGGAGCGCTACACCTTC.

This clonotype was picked up many times. The chain recombines TRBV28 with TRBJ2-1; D is uncertain. Germline CDR1 reads MDHEN; CDR2 reads SYDVKM. V lost 3 bases and J lost 4, with 22 bases in between. The CDR3 sequence is 18 residues long. The CDR3 DNA follows: TGTGCCAGCAGTTTCCCCTCGACTCAAAATGGCGCTTACAATGAGCAGTTCTTC. This encodes CASSFPSTQNGAYNEQFF.